The 20 T cell receptor beta chains below were found in one sample sequenced in a study of cytomegalovirus exposure and HLA in healthy donors. The PCR made use of 60 Vbeta and 13 Jbeta primers. Profiling relied on immunoSEQ multiplex PCR, and the TCRdb table lists in-frame clones only, not all of them. The sample shows roughly 100,000 clones, 65% to 80% of them seen only once. Sequenced: PBMCs. Receptors were obtained from a male donor in good health and CMV-seronegative.

About this clone: The conserved final phenylalanine or tryptophan is absent from the CDR3, which likely points to a read error. This rearrangement joins TRBV15 to TRBJ1-2, with 11 positions matching TRBD1. The trim removed 8 bases at V and 4 bases at J, leaving 6 bases unmatched. Per the germline V gene, CDR1 is LNHNV and CDR2 is YYDKDF (reference sequence). This CDR3 is built from 14 residues. This CDR3 reads CATRYGTGGYGYTL. CDR3 sequence (DNA): TGTGCCACCCGATACGGGACAGGGGGCTATGGCTACACCCTC.

The chain carries TRBV4-3 and TRBJ2-3; 9 bases are a match to TRBD2. The CDR3 is made up of 18 amino acids. Germline V lookup: CDR1 LGHNA, CDR2 YSLEER. With V trimmed by 4 bases and J by 1 base, 12 bases remained unmatched. The CDR3 DNA reads TGCGCCAGCAGCCGAGAGTTTCTAGCGGGACCGCGCACAGATACGCAGTATTTT. It encodes CASSREFLAGPRTDTQYF.

V gene TRBV18 combines with J gene TRBJ1-5, with 11 bases fitting TRBD1. CDR1 KGHSH and CDR2 LQKENI come from the germline V gene. With 3 bases clipped from V and 9 bases from J, the junction kept 7 bases outside the gene matches. The CDR3 runs 15 residues. CDR3 in amino acids: CASSPGQGAPWPQHF. In nucleotides, the CDR3 is TGTGCCAGCTCACCTGGACAGGGGGCACCATGGCCCCAGCATTTT.

A remark on this clone: Possible read error: a much larger clone is one base away. The chain uses TRBV6-4 and TRBJ2-3, with TRBD2 identical over 14 bases. Germline trimming cut 4 bases from V and 4 bases from J; bases unmatched to any gene: 1. Germline V gene data show CDR1 as MRHNA and CDR2 as SNTAGT. The length of the CDR3 is 15 residues. The CDR3 reads CASSGLAGGPDTQYF. CDR3 DNA: TGTGCCAGCAGTGGACTAGCGGGAGGGCCAGATACGCAGTATTTT.

This clone showed up just a few times. The CDR3 sequence is CAWSVRAGYTDTQYF. In DNA, the CDR3 is TGTGCCTGGAGTGTACGAGCGGGGTACACAGATACGCAGTATTTT. The chain carries TRBV30 and TRBJ2-3, with 7 bases aligning to TRBD2. The CDR3 sequence is 15 residues long. V lost 0 bases to trimming and J lost 2 bases; unmatched junction nucleotides: 5. From germline, CDR1 is GTSNPN and CDR2 SVGIG (reference sequence). Drawing the rest from reference TRBV30 and TRBJ2-3, the complete variable domain is SQTIHQWPATLVQPVGSPLSLECTVEGTSNPNLYWYRQAAGRGLQLLFYSVGIGQISSEVPQNLSASRPQDRQFILSSKKLLLSDSGFYLCAWSVRAGYTDTQYFGPGTRLTVL.

The table lists this clone with a few counts. The rearrangement links TRBV11-2 to TRBJ2-4, with 7 positions matching TRBD1. This CDR3 has 15 amino acids. Germline loops: CDR1 SGHAT, CDR2 FQNNGV. J gave up 6 bases and V 2 bases, and 7 bases lay outside the gene matches. The CDR3 DNA follows: TGTGCCAGCAGCTTATTTGAGGGGGCGGCAAACATTCAGTACTTC. This codes for CASSLFEGAANIQYF.

This clone has a handful of counts. The J gene is TRBJ2-2, the V gene TRBV10-3, with a possible D match to TRBD2 (6 bases). The CDR3 consists of 12 residues. Germline V CDR1 and CDR2: ENHRY, SYGVKD. V dropped 7 bases and J dropped 6 bases, with 9 bases sitting between them. The CDR3, as DNA: TGTGCCATCACGGAGGGAGCCGGGGAGCTGTTTTTT. It specifies CAITEGAGELFF.

V and J are TRBV10-1 and TRBJ2-3; 11 bases map to TRBD2. The V and J ends lost 2 bases and 8 bases, in that order; junction bases with no gene match: 9. Looked up from germline, CDR1 is WNHNN and CDR2 is SYGVQD (reference sequence). The CDR3 has 16 residues. CDR3 in DNA: TGCGCCAGCAGTGAGAGGCCTAGCGGGAGGTGGGGTACGCAGTATTTT. Protein product: CASSERPSGRWGTQYF.

J is TRBJ2-7 and V is TRBV29-1, with 11 bases fitting TRBD2. The germline V gene encodes CDR1 SQVTM and CDR2 ANQGSEA. V lost 5 bases to trimming and J lost 1 base; unmatched junction nucleotides: 16. The CDR3 consists of 18 residues. The chain's CDR3 is CSVPRPLLAGEGSYEQYF. CDR3 DNA: TGCAGCGTTCCCCGCCCCTTACTAGCGGGAGAGGGTTCCTACGAGCAGTACTTC.

This chain links TRBV16 with TRBJ2-1, with D perhaps matching TRBD2 (6 bases). The CDR3 loop spans 16 amino acids. Trimming took 0 bases from V and 2 from J, leaving 11 bases between them. The V gene's germline CDR1 is KGHSY and CDR2 FQNENV. This CDR3 is CASSQSGGTPYNEQFF. The CDR3, as DNA: TGTGCCAGCAGCCAATCAGGCGGGACCCCCTACAATGAGCAGTTCTTC.

The J gene is TRBJ2-7, the V gene TRBV10-3, with a tentative D call TRBD2 (6 bases). CDR3 length: 15 residues. CDR1 is ENHRY and CDR2 is SYGVKD in the germline V gene. The germline V and J ends were trimmed by 4 bases and 0 bases, with 13 bases remaining between them. CDR3 protein: CAISGDSGSSYEQYF. The CDR3 DNA sequence: TGTGCCATCAGTGGGGATAGCGGCAGCTCCTACGAGCAGTACTTC.

V and J are TRBV4-2 and TRBJ2-3; 10 nucleotides match TRBD1. Germline CDR1 reads LGHNA; CDR2 reads YNFKEQ. V lost 4 bases and J lost 4; bases outside the gene matches: 8. This CDR3 is 16 amino acids long. DNA of the CDR3: TGTGCCAGCAGCCTACCCCCGGGACAGGGGTCAGATACGCAGTATTTT. Translated: CASSLPPGQGSDTQYF.

The chain joins TRBV30 to TRBJ1-3, with no clear D. V lost 4 bases and J 12 bases, leaving 13 bases between the germline ends. Germline V lookup: CDR1 GTSNPN, CDR2 SVGIG (reference sequence). This CDR3 spans 11 amino acids. The CDR3 DNA reads TGTGCCTGGACGACGGGGAGACGCATATATTTT. Protein: CAWTTGRRIYF. Drawing the rest from reference TRBV30 and TRBJ1-3, the complete variable domain is SQTIHQWPATLVQPVGSPLSLECTVEGTSNPNLYWYRQAAGRGLQLLFYSVGIGQISSEVPQNLSASRPQDRQFILSSKKLLLSDSGFYLCAWTTGRRIYFGEGSWLTVV.

The rearrangement links TRBV19 to TRBJ2-2, with 16 bases identical to TRBD2. Per germline, CDR1 LNHDA and CDR2 SQIVND (reference sequence). Trimming removed 7 bases from V and 7 bases from J; junction bases left unmatched: 12. The CDR3 extends over 18 amino acids. CDR3 DNA sequence: TGTGCCAGTAACACCCCGGGACTAGCGGGAGGGGAAGACGGGGAGCTGTTTTTT. As protein: CASNTPGLAGGEDGELFF.

The chain couples TRBV6-4 to TRBJ1-3, with D hard to call. This CDR3 region has 16 residues. CDR1 is MRHNA and CDR2 is SNTAGT in the germline V gene. V shed 10 bases and J shed 0 bases, with 19 bases lying between them. CDR3 sequence: CAIDGVQLSSGNTIYF. The CDR3 DNA sequence: TGTGCCATCGACGGCGTACAGTTAAGCTCTGGAAACACCATATATTTT.

As regards this clone: Other DNA sequences of this sample code for an identical CDR3. This chain joins TRBV5-4 and TRBJ1-5; D is undetermined. V shed 0 bases and J shed 6 bases, with 4 bases lying between them. Germline CDR1 reads SGHNT; CDR2 reads YYREEE (reference sequence). The CDR3 covers 12 residues. The CDR3 is CASSLDSQPQHF. The DNA of the CDR3 is TGTGCCAGCAGCTTGGACAGTCAGCCCCAGCATTTT.

J is TRBJ2-1 and V is TRBV23-1, with D perhaps matching TRBD2 (7 bases). TRBV23-1 is an open reading frame, and its role is uncertain. Between the trimmed V and J ends, which lost 3 bases and 6 bases, there was a span of 12 bases. The CDR3 is made up of 14 amino acids. For the CDR3, the DNA is TGCGCCAGCAGTCACGAGGGGGGGTTCAATGAGCAGTTCTTC. Protein sequence: CASSHEGGFNEQFF.

CDR3 in amino acids: CASSQHARGSYNEQFF. CDR3 nucleotides: TGCGCCAGCAGCCAACATGCGCGGGGCTCCTACAATGAGCAGTTCTTC. The chain is built from TRBV4-1 and TRBJ2-1; D is possibly TRBD2 (6 bases). The CDR3 has 16 residues. The germline V gene encodes CDR1 MGHRA and CDR2 YSYEKL. Deletions cut 2 bases from V and 0 bases from J, with 11 bases between.

The chain is built from TRBV2 and TRBJ1-5; no clear D gene. The CDR3 sequence is 12 residues long. Germline CDR1 reads SNHLY; CDR2 reads FYNNEI. Trimming shortened V by 7 bases and J by 6 bases, and 10 bases separated the two germline ends. Written as DNA, the CDR3 is TGTGCCAGCACCTTAGAGGGTCAGCCCCAGCATTTT. Its protein is CASTLEGQPQHF.

This sequence joins TRBV23-1 and TRBJ2-2; no reliable D call. TRBV23-1 qualifies as an ORF whose function is uncertain. CDR3 length equals 16 residues. V lost 0 bases and J lost 4, with 12 bases in between. CDR3 DNA sequence: TGCGCCAGCAGTCAATCGGAGCAGCCTAGCACCGGGGAGCTGTTTTTT. Translating gives CASSQSEQPSTGELFF.